This T cell receptor (beta chain) was captured by sequencing in a study of blood T cells in healthy people across ages. With a J-beta primer mix and a sample-barcoded 5' primer, a second PCR ran about 6 to 11 cycles. One entry per CDR3 protein, called by TCRdb with MiXCR from the 5' RACE reads. The repertoire holds hundreds of thousands of distinct CDR3 sequences, with about 56% as singletons. The CDR3 has 17 amino acids. Per germline, CDR1 SEHNR and CDR2 FQNEAQ (reference sequence). V dropped 1 base and J dropped 4 bases, with 17 bases sitting between them. V gene TRBV7-9 combines with J gene TRBJ2-1; no clear D. The sequenced material came from blood. This clonotype was obtained from a man between 40 and 49 years old in good health. CDR3 coding DNA: TGTGCCAGCAGCTTAGGCGTGGGAAGGAGAGAATACAATGAGCAGTTCTTC. This translates into CASSLGVGRREYNEQFF.